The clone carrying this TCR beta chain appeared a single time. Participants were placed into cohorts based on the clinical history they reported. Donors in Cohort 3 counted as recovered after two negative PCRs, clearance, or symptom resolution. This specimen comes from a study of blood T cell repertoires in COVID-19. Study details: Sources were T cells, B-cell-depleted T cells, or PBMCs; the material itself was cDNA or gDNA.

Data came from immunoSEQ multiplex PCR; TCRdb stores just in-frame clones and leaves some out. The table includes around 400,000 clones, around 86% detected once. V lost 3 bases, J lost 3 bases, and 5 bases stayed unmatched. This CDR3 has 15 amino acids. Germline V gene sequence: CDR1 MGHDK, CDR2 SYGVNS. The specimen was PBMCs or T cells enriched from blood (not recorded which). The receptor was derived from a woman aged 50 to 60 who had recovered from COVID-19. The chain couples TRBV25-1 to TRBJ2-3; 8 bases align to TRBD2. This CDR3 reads CASSDHRLATDTQYF. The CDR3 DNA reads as TGTGCCAGCAGTGATCACCGACTAGCGACAGATACGCAGTATTTT.